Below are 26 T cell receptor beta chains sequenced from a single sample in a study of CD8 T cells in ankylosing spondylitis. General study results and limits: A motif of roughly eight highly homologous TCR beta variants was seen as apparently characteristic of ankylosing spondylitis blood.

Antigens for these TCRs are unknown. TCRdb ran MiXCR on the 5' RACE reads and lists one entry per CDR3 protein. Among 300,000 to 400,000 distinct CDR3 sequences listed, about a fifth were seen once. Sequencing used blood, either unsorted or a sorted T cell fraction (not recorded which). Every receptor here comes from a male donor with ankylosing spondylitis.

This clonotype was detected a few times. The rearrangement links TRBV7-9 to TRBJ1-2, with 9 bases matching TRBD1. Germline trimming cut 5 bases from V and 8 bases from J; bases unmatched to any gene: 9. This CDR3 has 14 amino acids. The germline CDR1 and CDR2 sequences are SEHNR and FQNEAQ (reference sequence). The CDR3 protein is CASSQPGQGEGYTF. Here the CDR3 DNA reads TGTGCCAGCAGCCAGCCGGGACAGGGAGAAGGCTACACCTTC.

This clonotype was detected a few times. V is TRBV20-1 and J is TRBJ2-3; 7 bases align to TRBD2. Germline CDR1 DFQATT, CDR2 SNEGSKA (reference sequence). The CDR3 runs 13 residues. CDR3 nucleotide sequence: TGCACCGCTCGCGGGAGTTACACAGATACGCAGTATTTT. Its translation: CTARGSYTDTQYF.

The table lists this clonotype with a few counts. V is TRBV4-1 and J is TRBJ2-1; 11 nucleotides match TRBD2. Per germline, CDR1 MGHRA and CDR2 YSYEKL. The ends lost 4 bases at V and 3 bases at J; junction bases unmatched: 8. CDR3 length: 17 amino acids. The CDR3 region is CASSPRASGRIYNEQFF. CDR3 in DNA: TGCGCCAGCAGCCCACGGGCTAGCGGGAGGATCTACAATGAGCAGTTCTTC.

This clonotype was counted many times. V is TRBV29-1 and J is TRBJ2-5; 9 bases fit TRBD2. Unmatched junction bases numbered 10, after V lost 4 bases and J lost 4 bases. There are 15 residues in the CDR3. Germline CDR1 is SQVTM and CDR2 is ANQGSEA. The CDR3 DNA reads TGCAGCGTTGCGGTTAGCGGGAGTTTTTTAGAGACCCAGTACTTC. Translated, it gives CSVAVSGSFLETQYF.

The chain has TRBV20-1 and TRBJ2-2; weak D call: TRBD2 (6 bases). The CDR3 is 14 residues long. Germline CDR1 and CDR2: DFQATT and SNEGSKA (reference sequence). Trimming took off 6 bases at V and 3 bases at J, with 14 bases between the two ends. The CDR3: CSASPGLHTGELFF. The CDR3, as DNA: TGCAGTGCAAGTCCGGGACTTCACACCGGGGAGCTGTTTTTT.

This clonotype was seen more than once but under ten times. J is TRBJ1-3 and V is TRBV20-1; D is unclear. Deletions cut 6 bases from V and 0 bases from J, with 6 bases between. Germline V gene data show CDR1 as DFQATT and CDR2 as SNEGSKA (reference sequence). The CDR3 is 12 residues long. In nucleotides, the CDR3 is TGCAGTGCGATTAGCTCTGGAAACACCATATATTTT. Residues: CSAISSGNTIYF.

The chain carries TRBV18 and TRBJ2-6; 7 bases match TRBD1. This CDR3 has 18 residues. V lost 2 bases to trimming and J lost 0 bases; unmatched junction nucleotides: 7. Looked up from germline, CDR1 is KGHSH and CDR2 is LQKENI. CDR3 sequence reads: CASSPGGQVLSGANVLTF. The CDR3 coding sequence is TGTGCCAGCTCACCAGGAGGACAGGTCCTCTCTGGGGCCAACGTCCTGACTTTC.

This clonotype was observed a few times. CDR3 nucleotides: TGTGCCAGCAGCGTGGACAGGGGAGATGGCGGGGAGCTGTTTTTT. Translated, it gives CASSVDRGDGGELFF. The chain recombines TRBV9 with TRBJ2-2; TRBD1 agrees at 9 bases. The junction had 6 bases not matched to a gene; V was cut back by 2 bases and J by 7 bases. Germline CDR1 SGDLS, CDR2 YYNGEE. The CDR3 totals 15 residues.

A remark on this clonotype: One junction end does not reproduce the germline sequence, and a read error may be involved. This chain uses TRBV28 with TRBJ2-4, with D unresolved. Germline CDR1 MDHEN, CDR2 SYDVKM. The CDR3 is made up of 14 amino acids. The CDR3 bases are TGTGCCAGCAGTTTGCCAATAGCCACAAACATTCAGTACTTC. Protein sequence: CASSLPIATNIQYF.

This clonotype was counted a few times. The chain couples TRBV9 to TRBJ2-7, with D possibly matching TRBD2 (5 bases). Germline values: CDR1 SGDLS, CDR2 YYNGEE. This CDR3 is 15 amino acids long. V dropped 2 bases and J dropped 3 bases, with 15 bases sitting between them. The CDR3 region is CASSVPYHRDYEQYF. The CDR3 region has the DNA TGTGCCAGCAGCGTGCCTTACCACCGGGACTACGAGCAGTACTTC.

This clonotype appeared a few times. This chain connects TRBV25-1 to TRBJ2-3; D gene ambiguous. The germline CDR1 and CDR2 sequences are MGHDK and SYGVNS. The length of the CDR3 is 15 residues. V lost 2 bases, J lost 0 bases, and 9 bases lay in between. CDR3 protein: CASSEVGISTDTQYF. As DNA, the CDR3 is TGTGCCAGCAGTGAAGTCGGAATTAGCACAGATACGCAGTATTTT.

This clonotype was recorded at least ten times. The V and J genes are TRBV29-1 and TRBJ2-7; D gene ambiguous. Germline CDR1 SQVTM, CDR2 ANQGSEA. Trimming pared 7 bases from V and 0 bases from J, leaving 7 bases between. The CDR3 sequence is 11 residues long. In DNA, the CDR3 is TGCAGCGGGGGTTTCTCCTACGAGCAGTACTTC. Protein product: CSGGFSYEQYF.

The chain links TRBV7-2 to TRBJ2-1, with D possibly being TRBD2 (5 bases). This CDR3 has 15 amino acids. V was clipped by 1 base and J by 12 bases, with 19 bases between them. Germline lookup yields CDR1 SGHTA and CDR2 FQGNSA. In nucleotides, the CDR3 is TGTGCCAGCAGCTTAGGGCCAGCGACGGAGGAACGGCAGTTCTTC. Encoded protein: CASSLGPATEERQFF. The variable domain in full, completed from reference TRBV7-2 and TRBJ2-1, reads GAGVSQSPSNKVTEKGKDVELRCDPISGHTALYWYRQSLGQGLEFLIYFQGNSAPDKSGLPSDRFSAERTGGSVSTLTIQRTQQEDSAVYLCASSLGPATEERQFFGPGTRLTVL.

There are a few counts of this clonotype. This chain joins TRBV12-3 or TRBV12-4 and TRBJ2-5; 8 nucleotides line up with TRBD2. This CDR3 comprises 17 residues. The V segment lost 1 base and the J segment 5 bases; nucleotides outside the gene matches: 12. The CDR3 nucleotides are TGTGCCAGCAGTTTAGTTCTGGCGGGAGGCCCGGGGGAGACCCAGTACTTC. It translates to CASSLVLAGGPGETQYF.

CDR3 coding DNA: TGCGCCAGCAGCCAAGAGTGGACTAGCTCCTACAATGAGCAGTTCTTC. It yields the protein CASSQEWTSSYNEQFF. This rearrangement joins TRBV4-1 to TRBJ2-1, with 7 nucleotides matching TRBD2. CDR3 size: 16 residues. The germline CDR1 and CDR2 sequences are MGHRA and YSYEKL. V shed 0 bases, J shed 0 bases, and the junction held 2 bases outside the gene matches.

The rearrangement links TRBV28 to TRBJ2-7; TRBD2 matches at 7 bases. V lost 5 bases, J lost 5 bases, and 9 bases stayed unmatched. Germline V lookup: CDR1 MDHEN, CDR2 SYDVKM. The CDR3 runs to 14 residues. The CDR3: CASSLPTSWHEQYF. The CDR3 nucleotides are TGTGCCAGCAGTCTACCGACTAGCTGGCACGAGCAGTACTTC.

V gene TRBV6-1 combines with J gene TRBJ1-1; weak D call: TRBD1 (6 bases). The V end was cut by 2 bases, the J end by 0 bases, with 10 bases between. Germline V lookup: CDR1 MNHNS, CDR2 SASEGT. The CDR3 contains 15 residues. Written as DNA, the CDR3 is TGTGCCAGCAGTGAACCGGGACAAATGAACACTGAAGCTTTCTTT. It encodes CASSEPGQMNTEAFF.

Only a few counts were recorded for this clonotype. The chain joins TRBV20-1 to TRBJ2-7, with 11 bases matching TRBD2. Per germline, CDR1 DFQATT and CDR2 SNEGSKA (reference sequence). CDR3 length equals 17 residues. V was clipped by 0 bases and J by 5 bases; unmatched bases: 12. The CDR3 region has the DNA TGCAGTGCTAGAGATACTAGCGGGAGACAAATTCATCACGAGCAGTACTTC. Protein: CSARDTSGRQIHHEQYF.

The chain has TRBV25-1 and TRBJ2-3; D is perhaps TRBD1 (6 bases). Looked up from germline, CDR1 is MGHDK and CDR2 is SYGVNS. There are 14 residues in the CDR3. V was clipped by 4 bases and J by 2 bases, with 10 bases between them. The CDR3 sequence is CASSANRVTDTQYF. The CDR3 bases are TGTGCCAGCAGTGCCAACAGGGTCACAGATACGCAGTATTTT.

Here the CDR3 reads CASSPLAGGGKGEQFF. The CDR3 DNA sequence: TGTGCCAGCAGTCCCCTAGCGGGAGGGGGTAAAGGTGAGCAGTTCTTC. The V call is TRBV6-1, the J call TRBJ2-1; 12 nucleotides agree with TRBD2. The V and J ends lost 5 bases and 9 bases, in that order; junction bases with no gene match: 11. CDR1 and CDR2 from the germline V gene are MNHNS and SASEGT. CDR3 length: 16 amino acids.

In DNA, the CDR3 is TGTGCCAGCAGCCCTCTGATTAGTCAAGAGACCCAGTACTTC. Amino acids: CASSPLISQETQYF. The chain uses TRBV9 and TRBJ2-5, with D hard to call. The germline V gene encodes CDR1 SGDLS and CDR2 YYNGEE. This CDR3 region has 14 residues. Deletions cut 4 bases from V and 2 bases from J, with 12 bases between.

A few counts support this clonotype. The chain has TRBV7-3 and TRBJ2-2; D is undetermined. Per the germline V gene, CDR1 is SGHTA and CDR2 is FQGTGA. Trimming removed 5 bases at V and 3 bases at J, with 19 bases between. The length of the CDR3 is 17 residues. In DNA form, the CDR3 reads TGTGCCAGCAGCGCAAAACGCGTGGGTGGGGACACCGGGGAGCTGTTTTTT. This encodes CASSAKRVGGDTGELFF.

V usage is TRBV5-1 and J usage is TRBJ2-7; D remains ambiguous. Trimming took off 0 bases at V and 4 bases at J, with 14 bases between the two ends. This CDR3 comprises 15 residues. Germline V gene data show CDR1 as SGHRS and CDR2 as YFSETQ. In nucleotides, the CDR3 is TGCGCCAGCAGCTTGGATATCCCGGACGGTTACGAGCAGTACTTC. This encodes CASSLDIPDGYEQYF.

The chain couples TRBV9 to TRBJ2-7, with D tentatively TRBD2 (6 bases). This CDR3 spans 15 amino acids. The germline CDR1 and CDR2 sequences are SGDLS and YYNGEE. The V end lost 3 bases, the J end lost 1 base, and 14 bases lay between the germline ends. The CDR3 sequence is CASSEGWDLSYEQYF. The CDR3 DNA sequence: TGTGCCAGCAGCGAGGGATGGGACTTATCCTACGAGCAGTACTTC.

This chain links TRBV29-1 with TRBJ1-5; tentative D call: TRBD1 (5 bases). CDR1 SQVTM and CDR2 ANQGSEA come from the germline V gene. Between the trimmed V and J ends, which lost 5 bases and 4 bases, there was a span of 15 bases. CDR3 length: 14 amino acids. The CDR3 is CSVYEGMGNQPQHF. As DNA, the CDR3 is TGCAGCGTTTACGAGGGGATGGGTAATCAGCCCCAGCATTTT.

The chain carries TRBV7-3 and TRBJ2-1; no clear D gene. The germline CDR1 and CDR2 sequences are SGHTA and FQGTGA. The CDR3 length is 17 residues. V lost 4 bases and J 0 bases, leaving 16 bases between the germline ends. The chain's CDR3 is CASSSPQPGSSYNEQFF. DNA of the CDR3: TGTGCCAGCAGCTCCCCTCAACCGGGTAGCTCCTACAATGAGCAGTTCTTC.